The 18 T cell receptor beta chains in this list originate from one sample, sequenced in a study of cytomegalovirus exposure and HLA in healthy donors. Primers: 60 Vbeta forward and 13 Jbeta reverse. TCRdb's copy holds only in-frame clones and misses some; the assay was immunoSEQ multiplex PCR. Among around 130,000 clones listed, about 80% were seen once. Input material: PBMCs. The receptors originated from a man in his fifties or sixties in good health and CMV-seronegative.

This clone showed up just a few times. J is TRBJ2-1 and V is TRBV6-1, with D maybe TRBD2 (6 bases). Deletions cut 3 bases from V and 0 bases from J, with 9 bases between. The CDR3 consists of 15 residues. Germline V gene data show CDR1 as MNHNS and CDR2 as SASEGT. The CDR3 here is CASSEGGGSYNEQFF. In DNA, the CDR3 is TGTGCCAGCAGTGAGGGGGGTGGCTCCTACAATGAGCAGTTCTTC.

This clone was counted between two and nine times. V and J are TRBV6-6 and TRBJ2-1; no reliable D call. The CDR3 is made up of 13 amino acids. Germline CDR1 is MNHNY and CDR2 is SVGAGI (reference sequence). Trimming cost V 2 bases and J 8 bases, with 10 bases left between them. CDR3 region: CASSYPSVHEQFF. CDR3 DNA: TGTGCCAGCAGTTACCCCAGTGTCCATGAGCAGTTCTTC.

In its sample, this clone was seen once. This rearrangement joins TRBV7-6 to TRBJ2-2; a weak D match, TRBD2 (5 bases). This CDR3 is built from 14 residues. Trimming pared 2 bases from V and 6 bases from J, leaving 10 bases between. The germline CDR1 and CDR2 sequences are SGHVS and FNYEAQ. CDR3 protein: CASSLIGIPGELFF. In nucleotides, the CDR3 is TGTGCCAGCAGCTTAATCGGGATCCCCGGGGAGCTGTTTTTT. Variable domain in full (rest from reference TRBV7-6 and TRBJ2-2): GAGVSQSPRYKVTKRGQDVALRCDPISGHVSLYWYRQALGQGPEFLTYFNYEAQQDKSGLPNDRFSAERPEGSISTLTIQRTEQRDSAMYRCASSLIGIPGELFFGEGSRLTVL.

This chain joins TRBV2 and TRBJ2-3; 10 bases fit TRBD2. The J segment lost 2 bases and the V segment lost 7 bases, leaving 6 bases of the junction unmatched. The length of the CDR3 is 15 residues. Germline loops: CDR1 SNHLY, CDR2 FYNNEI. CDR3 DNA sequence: TGTGCCAGCACCCAAGCGGGAGGGAACACAGATACGCAGTATTTT. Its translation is CASTQAGGNTDTQYF. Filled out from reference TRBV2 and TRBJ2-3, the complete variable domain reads EPEVTQTPSHQVTQMGQEVILRCVPISNHLYFYWYRQILGQKVEFLVSFYNNEISEKSEIFDDQFSVERPDGSNFTLKIRSTKLEDSAMYFCASTQAGGNTDTQYFGPGTRLTVL.

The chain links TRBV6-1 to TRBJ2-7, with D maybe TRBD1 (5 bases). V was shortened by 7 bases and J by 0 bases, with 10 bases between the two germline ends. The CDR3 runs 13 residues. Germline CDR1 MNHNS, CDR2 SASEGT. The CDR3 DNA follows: TGTGCCAGCAATCAGGGATTCTCCTACGAGCAGTACTTC. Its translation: CASNQGFSYEQYF.

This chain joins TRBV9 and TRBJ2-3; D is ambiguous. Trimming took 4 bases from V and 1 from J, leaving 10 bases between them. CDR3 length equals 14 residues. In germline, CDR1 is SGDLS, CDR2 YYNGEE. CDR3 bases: TGTGCCAGCAGCCCCCTCGTAGGCACAGATACGCAGTATTTT. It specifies CASSPLVGTDTQYF.

The CDR3 DNA follows: TGTGCCAGCAGTGGCCGGACAGGGATATACGAGCAGTACTTC. This sequence encodes CASSGRTGIYEQYF. The rearrangement joins TRBV6-1 to TRBJ2-7; TRBD1 aligns across 8 bases. Losses at the gene ends were 4 bases for V and 4 bases for J; bases not matched to a gene: 6. The CDR3 has 14 residues. CDR1 and CDR2 (germline): MNHNS, SASEGT.

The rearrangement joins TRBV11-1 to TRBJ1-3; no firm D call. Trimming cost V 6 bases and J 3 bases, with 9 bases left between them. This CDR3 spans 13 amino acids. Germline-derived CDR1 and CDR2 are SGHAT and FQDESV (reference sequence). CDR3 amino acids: CASSLAIGNTIYF. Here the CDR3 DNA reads TGTGCCAGCAGTCTCGCGATTGGAAACACCATATATTTT.

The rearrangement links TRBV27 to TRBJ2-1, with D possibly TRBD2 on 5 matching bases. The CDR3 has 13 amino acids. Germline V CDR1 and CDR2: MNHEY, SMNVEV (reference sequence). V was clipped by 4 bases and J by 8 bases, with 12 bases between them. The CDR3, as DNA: TGTGCCAGCAGTTATCGGGGATGGGATGAGCAGTTCTTC. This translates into CASSYRGWDEQFF.

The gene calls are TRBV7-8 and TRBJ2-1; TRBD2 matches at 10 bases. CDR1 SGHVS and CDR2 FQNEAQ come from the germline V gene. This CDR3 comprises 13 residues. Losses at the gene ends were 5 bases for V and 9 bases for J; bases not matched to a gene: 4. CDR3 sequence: CASSQGLAVEQFF. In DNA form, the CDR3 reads TGTGCCAGCAGCCAAGGACTAGCGGTTGAGCAGTTCTTC.

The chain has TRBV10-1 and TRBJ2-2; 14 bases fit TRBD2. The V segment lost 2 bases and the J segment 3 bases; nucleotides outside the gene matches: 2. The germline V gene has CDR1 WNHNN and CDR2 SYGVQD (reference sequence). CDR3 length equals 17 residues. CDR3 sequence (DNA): TGCGCCAGCAGTGAGCTGGGACTAGCGGGAGACACCGGGGAGCTGTTTTTT. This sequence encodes CASSELGLAGDTGELFF.

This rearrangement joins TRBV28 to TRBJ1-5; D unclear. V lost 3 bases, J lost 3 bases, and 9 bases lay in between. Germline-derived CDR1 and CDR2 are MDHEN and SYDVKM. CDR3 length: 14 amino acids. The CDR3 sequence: CASSFSGLNQPQHF. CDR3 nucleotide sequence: TGTGCCAGCAGTTTTTCAGGCCTCAATCAGCCCCAGCATTTT.

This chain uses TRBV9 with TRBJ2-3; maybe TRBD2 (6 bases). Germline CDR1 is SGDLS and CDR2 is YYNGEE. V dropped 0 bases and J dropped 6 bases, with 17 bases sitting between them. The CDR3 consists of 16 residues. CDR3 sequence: CASSVGGGLVLDTQYF. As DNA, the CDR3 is TGTGCCAGCAGCGTAGGTGGAGGGCTGGTATTGGATACGCAGTATTTT.

Here the CDR3 reads CASSEWGDAEKLFF. CDR3 nucleotides: TGTGCCAGCAGTGAATGGGGAGATGCGGAAAAACTGTTTTTT. The V call is TRBV2, the J call TRBJ1-4, with D unresolved. CDR1 is SNHLY and CDR2 is FYNNEI in the germline V gene. V lost 2 bases, J lost 8 bases, and 12 bases lay in between. The CDR3 totals 14 residues.

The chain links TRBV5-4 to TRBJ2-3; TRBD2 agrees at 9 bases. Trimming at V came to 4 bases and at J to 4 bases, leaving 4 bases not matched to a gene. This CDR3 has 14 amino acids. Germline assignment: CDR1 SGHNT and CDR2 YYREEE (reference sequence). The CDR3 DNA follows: TGTGCCAGCAGCGTGCGGGAGGGGGCAGATACGCAGTATTTT. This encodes CASSVREGADTQYF.

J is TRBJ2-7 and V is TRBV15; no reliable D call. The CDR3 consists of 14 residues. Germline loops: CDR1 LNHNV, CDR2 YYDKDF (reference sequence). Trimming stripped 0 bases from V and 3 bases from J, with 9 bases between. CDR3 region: CATSRDRGDYEQYF. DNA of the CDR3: TGTGCCACCAGCAGAGATAGAGGCGACTACGAGCAGTACTTC.

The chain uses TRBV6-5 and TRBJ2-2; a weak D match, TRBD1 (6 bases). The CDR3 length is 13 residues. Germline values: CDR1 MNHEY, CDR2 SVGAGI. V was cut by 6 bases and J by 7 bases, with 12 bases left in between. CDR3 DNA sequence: TGTGCCAGCAGCCCTTCAGGGGTCGGGGAGCTGTTTTTT. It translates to CASSPSGVGELFF.

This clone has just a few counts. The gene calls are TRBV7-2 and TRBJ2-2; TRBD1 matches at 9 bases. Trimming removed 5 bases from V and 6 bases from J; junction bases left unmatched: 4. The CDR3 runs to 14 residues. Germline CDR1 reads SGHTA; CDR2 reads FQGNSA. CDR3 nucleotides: TGTGCCAGCAGCAGCACAGGGGGCGCCGGGGAGCTGTTTTTT. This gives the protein CASSSTGGAGELFF. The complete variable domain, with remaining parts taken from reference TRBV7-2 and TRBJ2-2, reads GAGVSQSPSNKVTEKGKDVELRCDPISGHTALYWYRQSLGQGLEFLIYFQGNSAPDKSGLPSDRFSAERTGGSVSTLTIQRTQQEDSAVYLCASSSTGGAGELFFGEGSRLTVL.